A selection of T cell receptor beta chains follows, all from one sample in a study of a mutant IDH1 vaccine in newly diagnosed glioma. This table comes from immunoSEQ multiplex PCR, and its TCRdb copy is limited to in-frame clones, with some not included. The sample carries about 48,000 clones, roughly 84% recorded once. These receptors lack a known antigen. Sequences were derived from PBMCs, sampled from a glioma patient whose treatment included an IDH1 peptide vaccine. The receptors come from a man between 35 and 55 years old with glioma. The CDR3 runs from the conserved cysteine through the conserved F or W. Each record gives: CDR3 protein, CDR3 DNA, clone size, D gene, J gene, V gene. The D gene is left open where the match is weak. Only some rows state a clone size, as once, few, many or a class for expanded clones.

CASSVSPIYEQYF	TGTGCCAGCAGTGTTAGTCCGATCTACGAGCAGTACTTC	NA	NA	TRBJ2-7	TRBV2
CASSDGVLGHSYEQYF	TGTGCCAGCAGCGACGGGGTTCTGGGACACTCCTACGAGCAGTACTTC	NA	NA	TRBJ2-7	TRBV7-2
CASSEFGRGREKLFF	TGTGCCAGCAGTGAATTCGGCAGGGGGCGGGAAAAACTGTTTTTT	NA	TRBD1	TRBJ1-4	TRBV25-1
CASSLGQDNSPLHF	TGTGCCAGCAGTTTGGGACAGGATAATTCACCCCTCCACTTT	NA	TRBD1	TRBJ1-6	TRBV9
CASSYSGRGQPQHF	TGTGCCAGCAGTTACTCTGGCAGGGGTCAGCCCCAGCATTTT	NA	NA	TRBJ1-5	TRBV6-5
CASSEEGQPSYEQYF	TGCGCCAGCAGTGAGGAGGGACAGCCCTCCTACGAGCAGTACTTC	once	TRBD1	TRBJ2-7	TRBV10-1
CASKELGEAFF	TGTGCCAGCAAAGAGTTAGGTGAAGCTTTCTTT	NA	NA	TRBJ1-1	TRBV2
CASSFGHAGNTEAFF	TGCGCCAGCAGCTTCGGGCACGCAGGGAACACTGAAGCTTTCTTT	NA	NA	TRBJ1-1	TRBV5-1
CASSQMLETQYF	TGTGCCAGCAGCCAGATGCTAGAGACCCAGTACTTC	NA	NA	TRBJ2-5	TRBV5-6
CASSISRGYEQYF	TGTGCCAGCAGTATCTCGCGGGGGTACGAGCAGTACTTC	few	TRBD2	TRBJ2-7	TRBV27
CASNRQSTDTQYF	TGCGCCAGCAACCGACAGAGCACAGATACGCAGTATTTT	NA	NA	TRBJ2-3	TRBV5-1
CASSGPGQTYSNQPQHF	TGTGCCAGCAGTGGGCCGGGACAGACATATAGCAATCAGCCCCAGCATTTT	NA	TRBD1	TRBJ1-5	TRBV6-1
CASSLLTGGEQYF	TGCGCCAGCAGTCTACTGACAGGGGGCGAGCAGTACTTC	NA	TRBD1	TRBJ2-7	TRBV10-1
CASSMVQGSYNEQFF	TGTGCCAGTAGTATGGTACAGGGGTCCTACAATGAGCAGTTCTTC	NA	TRBD1	TRBJ2-1	TRBV19
CASSFGGGNSPLHF	TGTGCCAGCAGCTTCGGGGGAGGTAATTCACCCCTCCACTTT	NA	NA	TRBJ1-6	TRBV7-2
CASSVRQGGNEKLFF	TGTGCCAGCAGTGTAAGACAGGGGGGTAATGAAAAACTGTTTTTT	NA	TRBD1	TRBJ1-4	TRBV6-1
CASSGPGQGNTEAFF	TGTGCCAGCAGTGGGCCGGGACAGGGGAACACTGAAGCTTTCTTT	NA	TRBD1	TRBJ1-1	TRBV2
CAWRIRTGEMSPLHF	TGTGCCTGGAGGATCCGGACAGGGGAGATGTCACCCCTCCACTTT	NA	TRBD1	TRBJ1-6	TRBV30
CASSLGPGQETQYF	TGTGCCAGCAGCTTGGGACCGGGACAAGAGACCCAGTACTTC	NA	NA	TRBJ2-5	TRBV11-2
CASSLGGAGLAGELFF	TGCGCCAGCAGCTTAGGGGGCGCAGGACTAGCCGGGGAGCTGTTTTTT	NA	NA	TRBJ2-2	TRBV5-1
CASSLTDSGLAEQYF	TGTGCTAGCAGCCTTACAGATAGTGGTCTAGCGGAGCAGTACTTC	once	NA	TRBJ2-7	TRBV7-7
CASSSPDRGTYGYTF	TGTGCCAGCAGTTCCCCCGACAGGGGGACCTATGGCTACACCTTC	NA	TRBD1	TRBJ1-2	TRBV6-6
CASSLEGHRLTGELFF	TGTGCCAGCAGCTTAGAGGGTCACAGGCTAACGGGGGAGCTGTTTTTT	NA	NA	TRBJ2-2	TRBV7-8
CASSAGPLYGYTF	TGTGCCAGCAGCGCGGGACCTCTCTATGGCTACACCTTC	NA	NA	TRBJ1-2	TRBV7-9
CASSFGGLQETQYF	TGTGCCAGCAGCTTTGGGGGTCTTCAAGAGACCCAGTACTTC	NA	NA	TRBJ2-5	TRBV5-6
CASSQDRGATYNEQFF	TGTGCCAGCAGCCAGGATAGGGGGGCCACCTACAATGAGCAGTTCTTC	NA	NA	TRBJ2-1	TRBV4-2
CASTNQGGAYEQYF	TGTGCCAGCACTAATCAGGGGGGAGCCTACGAGCAGTACTTC	NA	NA	TRBJ2-7	TRBV7-8
CASSYSGTVTYEQYF	TGTGCCAGCAGTTACTCGGGTACAGTAACCTACGAGCAGTACTTC	NA	NA	TRBJ2-7	TRBV6-5
CASSTTGSGNQPQHF	TGTGCCAGCAGTACTACAGGGTCGGGAAATCAGCCCCAGCATTTT	NA	NA	TRBJ1-5	TRBV27
CASSPYRSDGDIQYF	TGTGCCAGCTCACCCTATCGATCCGATGGGGACATTCAGTACTTC	NA	NA	TRBJ2-4	TRBV18
CASSLPQGRRYGYTF	TGTGCCAGCAGCTTACCACAGGGAAGACGCTATGGCTACACCTTC	NA	NA	TRBJ1-2	TRBV7-9
CASITSGATNYGYTF	TGTGCCAGCATAACATCCGGGGCTACAAACTATGGCTACACCTTC	NA	NA	TRBJ1-2	TRBV5-6
CASSISRTGADYEQYF	TGTGCCAGTAGTATCTCCCGGACAGGGGCGGACTACGAGCAGTACTTC	NA	TRBD1	TRBJ2-7	TRBV19
CASSQTRGELETQYF	TGTGCCAGCAGCCAAACTAGGGGGGAGTTGGAGACCCAGTACTTC	NA	NA	TRBJ2-5	TRBV14
CASSYGTGGSYEQYF	TGTGCCAGCAGTTACGGGACAGGGGGCTCCTACGAGCAGTACTTC	NA	TRBD1	TRBJ2-7	TRBV6-5
CATSRARTGGNTEAFF	TGTGCCACCAGCAGAGCCAGGACAGGGGGAAACACTGAAGCTTTCTTT	once	TRBD1	TRBJ1-1	TRBV15
CASRDPGANVLTF	TGCGCCAGCAGGGACCCTGGGGCCAACGTCCTGACTTTC	NA	NA	TRBJ2-6	TRBV10-2
CAISEGLIGRLGEKLFF	TGTGCCATCAGTGAGGGGTTAATCGGCCGCCTAGGTGAAAAACTGTTTTTT	NA	NA	TRBJ1-4	TRBV10-3
CASSERTGFYEQYF	TGTGCCAGCAGTGAAAGGACAGGGTTCTACGAGCAGTACTTC	NA	TRBD1	TRBJ2-7	TRBV2
CASGADRGQLDTQYF	TGTGCCAGCGGGGCCGACAGGGGGCAACTGGATACGCAGTATTTT	NA	TRBD1	TRBJ2-3	TRBV6-1
CASSYDGPTDTQYF	TGTGCCAGCAGTTACGACGGGCCCACAGATACGCAGTATTTT	NA	NA	TRBJ2-3	TRBV6-5
CASSYEDRVGYTF	TGTGCCAGCAGCTACGAGGACAGGGTTGGCTACACCTTC	NA	TRBD1	TRBJ1-2	TRBV13
CASSFNRQTEAFF	TGTGCCAGCAGCTTTAATAGACAGACTGAAGCTTTCTTT	NA	NA	TRBJ1-1	TRBV7-2
CASSQLVAGVQETQYF	TGTGCCAGCTCACAGCTCGTGGCGGGGGTGCAAGAGACCCAGTACTTC	NA	TRBD2	TRBJ2-5	TRBV18
CASSSGQDNSPLHF	TGCGCCAGCAGCTCGGGACAGGATAATTCACCCCTCCACTTT	NA	TRBD1	TRBJ1-6	TRBV5-1
CASSYEQFYEQYF	TGTGCCAGCAGTTACGAGCAGTTCTACGAGCAGTACTTC	NA	NA	TRBJ2-7	TRBV6-6
CAGRLGQEETQYF	TGTGCCGGTAGATTGGGACAGGAAGAGACCCAGTACTTC	NA	TRBD1	TRBJ2-5	TRBV6-1
CASSERQLLPLHF	TGTGCCAGCAGTGAAAGACAGTTATTACCCCTCCACTTT	NA	NA	TRBJ1-6	TRBV2
CASSEETIGRSEQYF	TGTGCCAGCAGTGAGGAGACCATTGGCCGGAGCGAGCAGTACTTC	NA	NA	TRBJ2-7	TRBV2
CASSSTKGALRTF	TGTGCCAGCAGTTCTACTAAGGGGGCGCTTAGGACCTTC	few	TRBD1	TRBJ1-2	TRBV28
CASGDRGMHEQYF	TGTGCCAGTGGGGACAGGGGTATGCACGAGCAGTACTTC	NA	TRBD1	TRBJ2-7	TRBV19
CASSQSLEGGYTF	TGCGCCAGCAGTCAATCGTTGGAGGGTGGCTACACCTTC	NA	NA	TRBJ1-2	TRBV23-1
CASSNTGGRLYEKLFF	TGTGCCAGCAGCAATACAGGGGGGCGCCTTTATGAAAAACTGTTTTTT	NA	TRBD1	TRBJ1-4	TRBV6-6
CASSVIPGDSYEQYF	TGTGCCAGCAGCGTTATCCCAGGGGACTCCTACGAGCAGTACTTC	NA	NA	TRBJ2-7	TRBV5-5
CASNLEGTHSTDTQYF	TGTGCCAGCAACCTCGAGGGAACTCATAGCACAGATACGCAGTATTTT	NA	NA	TRBJ2-3	TRBV4-2
CASSPGQGRWDYGYTF	TGTGCCAGCTCACCGGGACAGGGGCGTTGGGACTATGGCTACACCTTC	NA	TRBD1	TRBJ1-2	TRBV18
CASSYGTSGGSEQYF	TGTGCCAGCAGTTACGGGACTAGCGGGGGGAGCGAGCAGTACTTC	NA	TRBD2	TRBJ2-7	TRBV6-5
CAWSDKGRGQETQYF	TGTGCCTGGAGTGATAAGGGGAGGGGTCAAGAGACCCAGTACTTC	NA	TRBD2	TRBJ2-5	TRBV30
CASSHSDSSYEQYF	TGTGCCAGCAGTCATTCGGACAGTTCCTACGAGCAGTACTTC	NA	NA	TRBJ2-7	TRBV27